The present TCR beta chain was sequenced within a study of T cell changes during pregnancy in multiple sclerosis. Data came from immunoSEQ multiplex PCR; TCRdb stores just in-frame clones and leaves some out. The sample consists of fewer than 80,000 clones, approximately 92% of them appearing once. From germline, CDR1 is SGHTA and CDR2 FQGNSA. The CDR3 loop spans 13 amino acids. The V and J ends lost 3 bases and 2 bases, in that order; junction bases with no gene match: 0. Sample: peripheral blood, taken in the third trimester of pregnancy. V and J are TRBV7-2 and TRBJ2-5; 7 bases line up with TRBD2. The clonotype originates from a female donor in good health, enrolled as a control in a pregnancy study. In DNA, the CDR3 is TGTGCCAGCAGCTTGGGGGGGCAAGAGACCCAGTACTTC. It encodes CASSLGGQETQYF. The variable domain in full, with the rest retrieved from reference TRBV7-2 and TRBJ2-5, is GAGVSQSPSNKVTEKGKDVELRCDPISGHTALYWYRQSLGQGLEFLIYFQGNSAPDKSGLPSDRFSAERTGGSVSTLTIQRTQQEDSAVYLCASSLGGQETQYFGPGTRLLVL.